This entry is about one TCR beta chain. This may stem from a read error, because a much larger clone lies one nucleotide away. From RNA transcripts, TCR beta CDR3 regions were amplified. When the TCR CDR3 underwent first-round RT-PCR, the HTBI primer set was used. TCRdb passed the multiplex PCR reads through MiXCR, listing each CDR3 protein once. The sample carries approximately 600,000 distinct CDR3 sequences, over 12% recorded once. The CDR3 sequence is 15 residues long. J lost 6 bases, V lost 8 bases, and 13 bases had no gene match. Germline V gene data show CDR1 as SNHLY and CDR2 as FYNNEI. This specimen belongs to a study of T cells in Graves' hyperthyroidism and ophthalmopathy.

The V gene is TRBV2, the J gene TRBJ2-3, with TRBD1 matching 8 bases. This clonotype was obtained from a woman aged 18 to 35 with Graves' ophthalmopathy. The specimen sequenced was blood. For the CDR3, the DNA is TGTGCCAGCGGTCGGGCAGGGGGCGAATTGGATACGCAGTATTTT. This encodes CASGRAGGELDTQYF.